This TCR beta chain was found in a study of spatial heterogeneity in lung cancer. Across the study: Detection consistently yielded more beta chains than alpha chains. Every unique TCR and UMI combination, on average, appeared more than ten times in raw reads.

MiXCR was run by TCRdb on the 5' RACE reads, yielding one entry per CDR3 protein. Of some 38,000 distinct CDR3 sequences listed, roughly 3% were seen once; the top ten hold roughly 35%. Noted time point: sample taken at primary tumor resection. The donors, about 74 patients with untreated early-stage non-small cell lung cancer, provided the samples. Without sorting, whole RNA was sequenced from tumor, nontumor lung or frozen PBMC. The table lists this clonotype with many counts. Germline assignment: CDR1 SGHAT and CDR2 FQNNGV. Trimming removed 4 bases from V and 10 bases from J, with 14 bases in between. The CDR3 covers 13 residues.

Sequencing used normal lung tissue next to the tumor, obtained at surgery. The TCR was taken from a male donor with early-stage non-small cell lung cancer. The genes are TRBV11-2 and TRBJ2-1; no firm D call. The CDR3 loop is CASSSQPRGEQFF. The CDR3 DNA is TGTGCCAGCAGCTCCCAACCGCGTGGGGAGCAGTTCTTC.